Following are 21 T cell receptor beta chains from one sample sequenced in a study of T cell responses to AZD1222 COVID-19 vaccine. Clones were sequenced by immunoSEQ multiplex PCR, and TCRdb holds only the in-frame ones, with some missing. The data contain about 130,000 clones, about 90% of them singletons. The source was peripheral blood, collected on day 0 of AZD1222 vaccination. The source of these receptors is an adult in good health.

J is TRBJ1-5 and V is TRBV3-1 (or the pseudogene TRBV3-2); the D gene is possibly TRBD1 (5 bases). V lost 11 bases, J lost 4 bases, and 24 bases lay in between. The CDR3 contains 16 residues. Germline lookup yields CDR1 LGHDT and CDR2 YNNKEL (reference sequence). This CDR3 is CALGALRGQTNQPQHF. In DNA form, the CDR3 reads TGTGCCCTCGGGGCGCTGCGCGGGCAGACAAATCAGCCCCAGCATTTT.

The V gene is TRBV10-3, the J gene TRBJ1-2; no clear D. The CDR3 extends over 13 amino acids. Germline V gene data show CDR1 as ENHRY and CDR2 as SYGVKD. Trimming stripped 6 bases from V and 2 bases from J, with 10 bases between. CDR3 loop: CAIRPTENYGYTF. The CDR3 region has the DNA TGTGCCATCAGACCGACCGAGAACTATGGCTACACCTTC.

This clone was detected a few times. The chain uses TRBV5-1 and TRBJ1-2, with a possible D match to TRBD1 (5 bases). V was cut by 0 bases and J by 2 bases, with 14 bases left in between. The germline V gene encodes CDR1 SGHRS and CDR2 YFSETQ. This CDR3 is 16 amino acids long. CDR3 sequence reads: CASSLAITGPNYGYTF. Written as DNA, the CDR3 is TGCGCCAGCAGCTTGGCAATTACAGGCCCGAACTATGGCTACACCTTC.

The chain joins TRBV18 to TRBJ1-5; D is ambiguous. Germline CDR1 KGHSH, CDR2 LQKENI. This CDR3 comprises 13 residues. Trimming removed 3 bases at V and 8 bases at J, with 11 bases between. Written as DNA, the CDR3 is TGTGCCAGCTCACCGGGGAAACTCGAGCCCCAGCATTTT. Residues: CASSPGKLEPQHF.

The gene calls are TRBV7-3 and TRBJ2-2; D possibly corresponds to TRBD2 (7 bases). The CDR3 is 18 amino acids. Trimming took off 1 base at V and 2 bases at J, with 17 bases between the two ends. The germline V gene has CDR1 SGHTA and CDR2 FQGTGA. The CDR3, as DNA: TGTGCCAGCAGCTTAAGAGGGGGGCTAGCGGCTAACACCGGGGAGCTGTTTTTT. This sequence encodes CASSLRGGLAANTGELFF.

The V gene is TRBV18, the J gene TRBJ1-1; D may be TRBD1 (6 bases). The CDR3 runs to 15 residues. Looked up from germline, CDR1 is KGHSH and CDR2 is LQKENI. Trimming cost V 3 bases and J 5 bases, with 16 bases left between them. CDR3 in DNA: TGTGCCAGCTCACCGAGGGTAGGGGGTCGAACTGAAGCTTTCTTT. Its translation is CASSPRVGGRTEAFF.

The V and J genes are TRBV12-3 or TRBV12-4 and TRBJ2-7, with TRBD1 as a possible D gene (5 bases). V was pared by 1 base and J by 6 bases, with 7 bases between. This CDR3 region has 12 residues. The CDR3 here is CASSLEGVEQYF. The CDR3 DNA follows: TGTGCCAGCAGTTTAGAAGGGGTCGAGCAGTACTTC.

The chain joins TRBV4-1 to TRBJ1-4; perhaps TRBD1 as D (5 bases). With 3 bases removed from V and 8 bases from J, the gap between germline ends came to 22 bases. The CDR3 is made up of 17 amino acids. Germline V lookup: CDR1 MGHRA, CDR2 YSYEKL. The CDR3 nucleotides are TGCGCCAGCAGCCAGCGAGGCGCCGGGACTGGACGCGAAAAACTGTTTTTT. Its translation is CASSQRGAGTGREKLFF.

The V gene is TRBV7-9, the J gene TRBJ1-1; 7 bases align to TRBD1. Germline CDR1 reads SEHNR; CDR2 reads FQNEAQ (reference sequence). Trimming took 5 bases from V and 0 from J; bases not matched to a gene: 9. The CDR3 is 16 amino acids. The CDR3: CASSPRGGGVNTEAFF. The CDR3 DNA follows: TGTGCCAGCAGCCCCAGGGGGGGCGGGGTGAACACTGAAGCTTTCTTT.

The CDR3 DNA follows: TGTGCCAGCAGCACCCCGGTGGGGGCGGGCAATCAGCCCCAGCATTTT. Protein: CASSTPVGAGNQPQHF. The rearrangement uses TRBV7-8 and TRBJ1-5, with D perhaps TRBD1 (6 bases). V gave up 5 bases and J gave up 2 bases, with 16 bases separating them. This CDR3 is 16 amino acids long. The V gene's germline CDR1 is SGHVS and CDR2 FQNEAQ.

The chain links TRBV5-1 to TRBJ1-2; 7 nucleotides align to TRBD1. The germline V gene has CDR1 SGHRS and CDR2 YFSETQ. This CDR3 has 13 amino acids. The V segment lost 0 bases and the J segment 10 bases; nucleotides outside the gene matches: 6. The CDR3 sequence: CASSLVGRGIYTF. The CDR3 DNA is TGCGCCAGCAGCTTGGTGGGCAGGGGGATCTACACCTTC.

The chain joins TRBV30 to TRBJ1-1; D perhaps matches TRBD1 (5 bases). The CDR3 runs 11 residues. V lost 3 bases and J lost 11, with 13 bases in between. Germline V gene lookup returns CDR1 GTSNPN and CDR2 SVGIG (reference sequence). Here the CDR3 reads CAWSRGRVAFF. The CDR3 DNA is TGTGCCTGGAGCCGGGGGAGGGTGGCTTTCTTT.

V usage is TRBV18 and J usage is TRBJ2-1; 15 nucleotides line up with TRBD2. CDR1 and CDR2 from the germline V gene are KGHSH and LQKENI. The CDR3 loop spans 20 amino acids. V gave up 3 bases and J gave up 0 bases; unmatched junction bases: 9. The CDR3 spells CASSPAEGLAGGSSYNEQFF. CDR3 coding DNA: TGTGCCAGCTCACCTGCAGAGGGACTAGCGGGGGGTAGCTCCTACAATGAGCAGTTCTTC.

The J gene is TRBJ1-1, the V gene TRBV18, with D perhaps matching TRBD1 (5 bases). Germline values: CDR1 KGHSH, CDR2 LQKENI. V gave up 6 bases and J gave up 1 base, with 15 bases separating them. The CDR3 loop spans 15 amino acids. The CDR3 sequence is CASSSAGSTNTEAFF. As DNA, the CDR3 is TGTGCCAGCTCCAGTGCAGGGTCGACGAACACTGAAGCTTTCTTT.

The chain combines TRBV24-1 with TRBJ2-2; no clear D gene. CDR3 length: 14 amino acids. Trimming shortened V by 5 bases and J by 4 bases, and 10 bases separated the two germline ends. Germline CDR1 is KGHDR and CDR2 is SFDVKD. CDR3 sequence reads: CATSVRAPTGELFF. In nucleotides, the CDR3 is TGTGCCACCAGTGTACGGGCTCCCACCGGGGAGCTGTTTTTT.

The genes are TRBV6-2 or TRBV6-3 and TRBJ2-7; the D gene is possibly TRBD2 (5 bases). This CDR3 is built from 14 residues. Between the trimmed V and J ends, which lost 4 bases and 0 bases, there was a span of 10 bases. CDR1 and CDR2 from the germline V gene are MNHEY and SVGEGT. The CDR3 region has the DNA TGTGCCAGCAGTTCGACGGGGAGCTCCTACGAGCAGTACTTC. Amino acids: CASSSTGSSYEQYF.

The CDR3 bases are TGTGCCAGCAGCTTAATGACGTCGGGGCGGGCGAACGAGCAGTACTTC. It translates to CASSLMTSGRANEQYF. The rearrangement links TRBV7-9 to TRBJ2-7, with D possibly being TRBD1 or TRBD2 (5 bases each). Germline-derived CDR1 and CDR2 are SEHNR and FQNEAQ (reference sequence). Trimming shortened V by 2 bases and J by 5 bases, and 19 bases separated the two germline ends. The CDR3 has 16 amino acids.

This clone appeared a single time. The J gene is TRBJ1-2, the V gene TRBV12-3 or TRBV12-4, with D perhaps TRBD1 (5 bases). V lost 3 bases, J lost 5 bases, and 10 bases lay in between. The CDR3 consists of 13 residues. The CDR3 here is CASSFAGTYGYTF. In DNA form, the CDR3 reads TGTGCCAGCAGTTTCGCAGGGACGTATGGCTACACCTTC.

The chain links TRBV5-5 to TRBJ1-2, with D perhaps matching TRBD1 (6 bases). CDR3 length: 12 amino acids. V was trimmed by 3 bases and J by 13 bases, leaving 16 bases between them. Germline V lookup: CDR1 SGHKS, CDR2 YYEKEE (reference sequence). CDR3 in DNA: TGTGCCAGCAGCTGGACGGGGGGCGGGTTCACCTTC. Protein product: CASSWTGGGFTF.

This clone has just one count. The chain employs TRBV11-2 and TRBJ2-7; D is undetermined. This CDR3 contains 14 residues. Trimming cost V 2 bases and J 0 bases, with 8 bases left between them. Germline CDR1 and CDR2: SGHAT and FQNNGV. The CDR3 is CASSLNLDSYEQYF. CDR3 DNA: TGTGCCAGCAGCTTAAATCTGGACTCCTACGAGCAGTACTTC.

The V and J genes are TRBV7-2 and TRBJ2-2; D possibly corresponds to TRBD1 (6 bases). V was shortened by 3 bases and J by 2 bases, with 10 bases between the two germline ends. In germline, CDR1 is SGHTA, CDR2 FQGNSA. CDR3 length: 15 amino acids. The CDR3 DNA follows: TGTGCCAGCAGCTTCGAACAGGGTAACACCGGGGAGCTGTTTTTT. Protein: CASSFEQGNTGELFF.